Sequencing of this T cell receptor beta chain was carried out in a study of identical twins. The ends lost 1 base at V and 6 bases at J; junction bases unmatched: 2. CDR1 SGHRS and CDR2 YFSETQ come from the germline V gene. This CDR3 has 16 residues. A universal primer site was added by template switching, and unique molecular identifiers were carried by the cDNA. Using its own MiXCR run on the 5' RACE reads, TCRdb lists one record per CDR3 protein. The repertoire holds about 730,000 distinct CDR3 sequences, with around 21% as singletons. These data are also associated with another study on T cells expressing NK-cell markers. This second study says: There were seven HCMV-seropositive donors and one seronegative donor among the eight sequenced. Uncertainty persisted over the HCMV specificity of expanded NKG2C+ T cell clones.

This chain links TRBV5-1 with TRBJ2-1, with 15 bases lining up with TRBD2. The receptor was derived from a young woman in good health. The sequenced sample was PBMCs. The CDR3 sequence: CASSLPGLAGGNEQFF. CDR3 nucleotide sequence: TGCGCCAGCAGCTTGCCGGGACTAGCGGGGGGCAATGAGCAGTTCTTC.